This TCR beta chain is from a study of shared clonotypes between healthy human individuals. The overall study: Samples came from two female and a few male donors aged 18 to 49. CD4 naive cells filled three plates per donor, CD4 memory three, CD8 naive two and CD8 memory one. Study observations and caveats: The study found lower generation probabilities in non-shared clonotypes than in those shared by all four donors. Larger estimated richness was generally seen in naive subsets than in memory subsets.

About this clone itself: Antigen: not known. Other DNA sequences of this sample code for an identical CDR3.

Profiled with immunoSEQ multiplex PCR; TCRdb holds only in-frame clones, not every one. This sample has some 1.4 million clones; roughly 96% occur once, and the top ten carry approximately 1.1%. Material for sequencing was naive CD4+ T cells sorted from blood. The subset was: CD45RA+ positively selected. The clonotype was recovered from a man aged 25 to 45 in good health.

This CDR3 reads CASSYSPRDNEQFF. The CDR3 nucleotides are TGTGCCAGCAGTTACTCTCCTAGGGACAATGAGCAGTTCTTC. This chain uses TRBV6-5 with TRBJ2-1; D is undetermined. Looked up from germline, CDR1 is MNHEY and CDR2 is SVGAGI. Deletions cut 0 bases from V and 5 bases from J, with 8 bases between. The CDR3 is made up of 14 amino acids.